There are a few counts of the clone carrying this TCR beta chain. Its antigen is not known. This specimen belongs to a study of T cell repertoires in cytomegalovirus infection. Study-wide background: From public TCR beta signatures came an indication of both CMV infection and matching HLA type. Findings and caveats of the study: Adding up the frequency of public TCR beta families identified people who carried CMV plus the relevant HLA. The ex vivo response was dominated by HLA-C-restricted CMV-specific TCR beta clonotypes.

TCRdb re-called the reads with MiXCR, one entry per CDR3 protein. This sample has 500,000 or so distinct CDR3 sequences; 16% occur once, and the top ten carry under 30%. CDR1 is SQVTM, CDR2 ANQGSEA, per germline. The CDR3 sequence is 11 residues long. Trimming stripped 6 bases from V and 10 bases from J, with 15 bases between. This clonotype was sampled from a human donor in good health (CMV status not recorded). Some clones in this sample may be carry-over from other donors' samples. The gene calls are TRBV29-1 and TRBJ1-1, with D uncertain. The sample comprised CD8+ T cells from PBMCs. In nucleotides, the CDR3 is TGCAGCGTAATACGGGCGGGTAGAGCTTTCTTT. Encoded protein: CSVIRAGRAFF.